This T cell receptor beta chain originates from a study of T-cell reconstitution after alpha-beta-depleted transplantation in children. TCRbeta library construction was performed incorporating unique molecular identifiers. TCRdb analysed the PCR reads with MiXCR anew, one entry per CDR3 protein. The table records 600,000 to 700,000 distinct CDR3 sequences, roughly 15% of them present only once. This receptor was taken from a human donor who donated a stem cell graft to a child with acute myeloid leukemia. The sequences come from PBMCs from the stem cell graft donor, collected from the stem cell graft.

The DNA for the CDR3 is TGCAGCGCCGGCTTCTGGGCCGGGGAGCTGTTTTTT. It yields the protein CSAGFWAGELFF. The chain carries TRBV29-1 and TRBJ2-2; D gene uncertain. Germline V gene lookup returns CDR1 SQVTM and CDR2 ANQGSEA. This CDR3 is 12 amino acids long. The V end was cut by 7 bases, the J end by 6 bases, with 12 bases between.